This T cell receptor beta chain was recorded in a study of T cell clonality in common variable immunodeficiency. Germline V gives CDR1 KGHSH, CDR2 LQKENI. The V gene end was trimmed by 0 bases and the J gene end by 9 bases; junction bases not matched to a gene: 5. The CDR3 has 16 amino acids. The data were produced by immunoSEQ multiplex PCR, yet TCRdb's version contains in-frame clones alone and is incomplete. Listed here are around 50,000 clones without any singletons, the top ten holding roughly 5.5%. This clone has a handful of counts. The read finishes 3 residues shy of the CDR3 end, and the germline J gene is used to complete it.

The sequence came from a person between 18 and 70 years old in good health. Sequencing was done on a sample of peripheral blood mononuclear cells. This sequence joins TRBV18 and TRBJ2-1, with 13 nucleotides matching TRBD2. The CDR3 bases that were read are TGTGCCAGCTCACCACCCGGACTAGCGGGAGTCAGTGAG. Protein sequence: CASSPPGLAGVSE. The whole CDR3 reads CASSPPGLAGVSEQFF.